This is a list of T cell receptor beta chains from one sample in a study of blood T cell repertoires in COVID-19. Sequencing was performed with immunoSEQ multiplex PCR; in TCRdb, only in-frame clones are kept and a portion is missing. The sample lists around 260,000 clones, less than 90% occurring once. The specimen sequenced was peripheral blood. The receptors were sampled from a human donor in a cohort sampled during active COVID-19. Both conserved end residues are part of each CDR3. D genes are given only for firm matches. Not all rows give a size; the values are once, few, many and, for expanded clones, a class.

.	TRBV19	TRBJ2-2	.	TGTGCCAGTACCCGAAGGGGGTCCGGGGAGCTGTTTTTT	CASTRRGSGELFF
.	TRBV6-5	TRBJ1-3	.	TGTGCCAGCTCTCCGTCCCCTTACTCTGGAAACACCATATATTTT	CASSPSPYSGNTIYF
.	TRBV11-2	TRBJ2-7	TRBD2	TGTGCCAGCAGCTTAGGGGTAGCGGGAGAGTTCTACGAGCAGTACTTC	CASSLGVAGEFYEQYF
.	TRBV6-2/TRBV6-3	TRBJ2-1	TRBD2	TGTGCCAGCAGTTTACTACTAGCGGGAGTCGCCGAGCAGTTCTTC	CASSLLLAGVAEQFF
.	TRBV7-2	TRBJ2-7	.	TGTGCCAGCAGCTTAGAAGGGAGATCCTACGAGCAGTACTTC	CASSLEGRSYEQYF
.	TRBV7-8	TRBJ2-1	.	TGTGCCAGCAGCTTAGGCCCGAGTTCCCTCTACAATGAGCAGTTCTTC	CASSLGPSSLYNEQFF
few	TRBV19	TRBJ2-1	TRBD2	TGTGCCAGTAGTACTCAAGGGACTAGCTCACACAATGAGCAGTTCTTC	CASSTQGTSSHNEQFF
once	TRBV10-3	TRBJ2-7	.	TGTGCCATCAGTGAAAGAGAAGAGCAGTACTTC	CAISEREEQYF
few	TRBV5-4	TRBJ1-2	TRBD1	TGTGCCAGCCGCCGGGAGGGGGCAGGAGGCTACACCTTC	CASRREGAGGYTF
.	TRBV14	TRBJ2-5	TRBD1	TGTGCCAGCAGCCAAAAGGGGACAGAAGAGACCCAGTACTTC	CASSQKGTEETQYF
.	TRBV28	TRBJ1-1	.	TGTGCCAGCAGTGGATTTCCAAGGACTGATAGCTTGAACACTGAAGCTTTCTTT	CASSGFPRTDSLNTEAFF
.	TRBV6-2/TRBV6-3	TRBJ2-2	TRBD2	TGTGCCAGCAGTTACCCCGGGGGGTCCGGGGAGCTGTTTTTT	CASSYPGGSGELFF
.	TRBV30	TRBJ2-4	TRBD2	TGTGCCTGGAGTGTAGCGGGAGGGCCCTTGATAGCCAAAAACATTCAGTACTTC	CAWSVAGGPLIAKNIQYF
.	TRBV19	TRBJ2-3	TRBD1	TGTGCCAGTAGTATATGGACAGGGGGCGGAGATACGCAGTATTTT	CASSIWTGGGDTQYF
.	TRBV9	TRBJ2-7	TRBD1	TGTGCCAGCGGATCGACAGGGGACGAGCAGTACTTC	CASGSTGDEQYF